This T cell receptor beta chain is drawn from a study of blood T cell repertoires in COVID-19. The data were produced by immunoSEQ multiplex PCR, yet TCRdb's version contains in-frame clones alone and is incomplete. The data hold roughly 120,000 clones, with 80% to 90% observed a single time. The CDR3 consists of 16 residues. The germline gives CDR1 LNHNV, CDR2 YYDKDF (reference sequence). Trimming cost V 3 bases and J 0 bases, with 13 bases left between them. This TCR was sampled from a woman aged 55-75 years with acute or convalescent COVID-19. The V gene is TRBV15, the J gene TRBJ2-3, with TRBD1 as a possible D gene (6 bases). Sequences were obtained from peripheral blood. This CDR3 reads CATSSGQTRSTDTQYF. For the CDR3, the DNA is TGTGCCACCAGCAGCGGACAGACACGAAGCACAGATACGCAGTATTTT. Full variable domain (missing parts from reference TRBV15 and TRBJ2-3): DAMVIQNPRYQVTQFGKPVTLSCSQTLNHNVMYWYQQKSSQAPKLLFHYYDKDFNNEADTPDNFQSRRPNTSFCFLDIRSPGLGDTAMYLCATSSGQTRSTDTQYFGPGTRLTVL.